This T cell receptor beta chain came from a study of naive and memory T cell subsets. Study findings and constraints: Naive and memory subsets had different power law exponents for TCR abundance. Findings for naive and memory subsets could not be checked against ground truth.

The beta constant-region primer was an equimolar mix of two oligonucleotides covering TRBC1 and TRBC2. Ligated cDNA was amplified by four rounds of PCR with nested alpha and beta constant-region primers and SP2. TCRdb used MiXCR to reprocess the UMI-ligation and nested PCR reads, holding one entry per CDR3 protein. The sample includes some 80,000 distinct CDR3 sequences, 9% of them seen just once. CD4 T cells were positively selected, then CD8 T cells from the CD4-negative fraction. The CDR3 is 14 residues long. The germline gives CDR1 SQVTM, CDR2 ANQGSEA. V lost 5 bases, J lost 4 bases, and 9 bases stayed unmatched. In the case of this clonotype: Its target is not known.

The TCR comes from a human donor in good health. V and J are TRBV29-1 and TRBJ2-3; 7 bases line up with TRBD2. Sequenced: naive CD8+ T cells from blood. The DNA of the CDR3 is TGCAGCGTTAGTGAGGCTGCGGGGGCAGATACGCAGTATTTT. Its translation: CSVSEAAGADTQYF.